Below, 27 T cell receptor beta chains from the same sample are listed, as sequenced in a study of blood T cell repertoires in COVID-19. Assay used: immunoSEQ multiplex PCR; TCRdb lists only in-frame clones, some missing. The sample has around 390,000 clones; 87% are singletons. Sequencing was performed on PBMCs or T cells enriched from blood (not recorded which). All receptors come from a woman between 45 and 60 years old who had recovered from COVID-19.

This rearrangement joins TRBV28 to TRBJ1-2; D may be TRBD1 (6 bases). Germline lookup yields CDR1 MDHEN and CDR2 SYDVKM. V was cut by 4 bases and J by 6 bases, with 9 bases left in between. This CDR3 contains 12 residues. The CDR3 protein is CASSSTGNGYTF. CDR3 nucleotides: TGTGCCAGCAGTTCCACAGGGAATGGCTACACCTTC.

The chain combines TRBV15 with TRBJ2-6; 7 nucleotides match TRBD1. Trimming took 5 bases from V and 3 from J; bases not matched to a gene: 7. The CDR3 covers 16 residues. Germline CDR1 LNHNV, CDR2 YYDKDF (reference sequence). As DNA, the CDR3 is TGTGCCACCAGCCCGAACGGGACAGTTGGGGCCAACGTCCTGACTTTC. Translated: CATSPNGTVGANVLTF.

The rearrangement links TRBV4-2 to TRBJ1-4; D uncertain. The CDR3 extends over 17 amino acids. The ends were cut back, 0 bases at V and 7 bases at J, with 18 bases in the middle. CDR1 and CDR2 (germline): LGHNA, YNFKEQ. CDR3 sequence reads: CASSQDSPPRPREKLFF. Here the CDR3 DNA reads TGTGCCAGCAGCCAAGATTCCCCGCCCAGGCCGCGTGAAAAACTGTTTTTT.

The chain is built from TRBV30 and TRBJ1-1; 9 bases agree with TRBD1. This CDR3 comprises 13 residues. CDR1 is GTSNPN and CDR2 is SVGIG in the germline V gene (reference sequence). Trimming took 0 bases from V and 11 from J; bases not matched to a gene: 7. The CDR3 region has the DNA TGTGCCTGGAGTGTGGGGACAGGGTTTCGGGCTTTCTTT. This gives the protein CAWSVGTGFRAFF.

The chain uses TRBV6-6 and TRBJ2-2, with unresolved D. V was pared by 3 bases and J by 2 bases, with 4 bases between. This CDR3 region has 13 residues. Germline CDR1 is MNHNY and CDR2 is SVGAGI (reference sequence). CDR3 sequence reads: CASSYLNTGELFF. The CDR3 DNA follows: TGTGCCAGCAGTTATTTAAACACCGGGGAGCTGTTTTTT.

V usage is TRBV28 and J usage is TRBJ1-1; D is perhaps TRBD1 (5 bases). The ends were cut back, 1 base at V and 5 bases at J, with 20 bases in the middle. This CDR3 spans 17 amino acids. The germline V gene has CDR1 MDHEN and CDR2 SYDVKM. In nucleotides, the CDR3 is TGTGCCAGCAGTTTATACGTGTCGACGCTGCGGGGGACTGAAGCTTTCTTT. This translates into CASSLYVSTLRGTEAFF.

In its sample, this clone was seen once. J is TRBJ2-1 and V is TRBV11-2; D is possibly TRBD2 (6 bases). Germline CDR1 is SGHAT and CDR2 is FQNNGV. The V and J ends lost 7 bases and 4 bases respectively, with 17 bases between them. The CDR3 runs 15 residues. In nucleotides, the CDR3 is TGTGCCAGCAAGTGGGACTCGACGGCTTACAATGAGCAGTTCTTC. This codes for CASKWDSTAYNEQFF. Full variable domain (rest looked up from reference TRBV11-2 and TRBJ2-1): EAGVAQSPRYKIIEKRQSVAFWCNPISGHATLYWYQQILGQGPKLLIQFQNNGVVDDSQLPKDRFSAERLKGVDSTLKIQPAKLEDSAVYLCASKWDSTAYNEQFFGPGTRLTVL.

The rearrangement joins TRBV12-3 or TRBV12-4 to TRBJ1-2, with D hard to call. This CDR3 is 13 amino acids long. Trimming removed 7 bases from V and 2 bases from J, with 11 bases in between. Here the CDR3 reads CASTPTGNYGYTF. DNA of the CDR3: TGTGCCAGCACTCCGACTGGGAACTATGGCTACACCTTC.

This clone came up a few times. The chain recombines TRBV7-3 with TRBJ2-1; weak D call: TRBD1 (9 bases). V was clipped by 2 bases and J by 4 bases, with 15 bases between them. The CDR3 contains 16 residues. The germline gives CDR1 SGHTA, CDR2 FQGTGA. CDR3 sequence (DNA): TGTGCCAGCAGCTTAGTAGCGGGACAGGGATACAATGAGCAGTTCTTC. Translated: CASSLVAGQGYNEQFF. The whole variable domain, filled in from reference TRBV7-3 and TRBJ2-1, reads GAGVSQTPSNKVTEKGKYVELRCDPISGHTALYWYRQSLGQGPEFLIYFQGTGAADDSGLPNDRFFAVRPEGSVSTLKIQRTERGDSAVYLCASSLVAGQGYNEQFFGPGTRLTVL.

The gene calls are TRBV19 and TRBJ2-7, with D possibly matching TRBD1 (5 bases). V lost 3 bases and J lost 0, with 9 bases in between. Germline V gene data show CDR1 as LNHDA and CDR2 as SQIVND (reference sequence). The CDR3 spans 14 residues. The CDR3 loop is CASSIQGSSYEQYF. CDR3 coding DNA: TGTGCCAGTAGTATCCAGGGCTCCTCCTACGAGCAGTACTTC.

This sequence joins TRBV19 and TRBJ2-5; 7 nucleotides agree with TRBD1. The V segment lost 5 bases and the J segment 5 bases; nucleotides outside the gene matches: 8. CDR1 LNHDA and CDR2 SQIVND come from the germline V gene (reference sequence). The CDR3 is 14 residues long. Here the CDR3 DNA reads TGTGCCAGTAGTTCCACAGGGGTGAGCGAGACCCAGTACTTC. Translation: CASSSTGVSETQYF.

The J gene is TRBJ1-1, the V gene TRBV7-9, with 7 bases aligning to TRBD1. The CDR3 is 15 amino acids. Looked up from germline, CDR1 is SEHNR and CDR2 is FQNEAQ (reference sequence). J was trimmed by 0 bases and V by 1 base; bases with no gene match: 2. CDR3 DNA sequence: TGTGCCAGCAGCTTAGGGACAGGAGTGAACACTGAAGCTTTCTTT. It is translated as CASSLGTGVNTEAFF.

J is TRBJ2-5 and V is TRBV7-8, with TRBD1 matching 9 bases. The CDR3 has 15 amino acids. Trimming cost V 5 bases and J 0 bases; bases outside gene matches: 4. The germline V gene encodes CDR1 SGHVS and CDR2 FQNEAQ. CDR3 amino acids: CASSPTGGYQETQYF. CDR3 DNA sequence: TGTGCCAGCAGCCCGACAGGGGGGTACCAAGAGACCCAGTACTTC.

This chain links TRBV12-5 with TRBJ2-1; TRBD2 matches 14 bases. This CDR3 is built from 17 residues. The J segment lost 7 bases and the V segment lost 1 base, leaving 6 bases of the junction unmatched. Per germline, CDR1 LGHNT and CDR2 FRNRAP. Here the CDR3 reads CASGLARGLAGGNEQFF. Here the CDR3 DNA reads TGTGCTAGTGGTTTGGCCCGTGGACTAGCGGGGGGTAATGAGCAGTTCTTC.

The CDR3 DNA is TGCAGCGTTCGGGGGACAGGGGGCGAAGAGCAGTTCTTC. This sequence encodes CSVRGTGGEEQFF. The rearrangement uses TRBV29-1 and TRBJ2-1; 12 bases fit TRBD1. Germline values: CDR1 SQVTM, CDR2 ANQGSEA. This CDR3 region has 13 residues. Losses at the gene ends were 5 bases for V and 10 bases for J; bases not matched to a gene: 6.

This clone appeared a few times. The genes are TRBV6-5 and TRBJ1-6; D gene uncertain. Germline CDR1 is MNHEY and CDR2 is SVGAGI. Trimming removed 2 bases from V and 9 bases from J, with 5 bases in between. This CDR3 is 12 amino acids long. CDR3 sequence: CASSYIGSPLHF. CDR3 bases: TGTGCCAGCAGTTACATCGGTTCACCCCTCCACTTT.

The genes are TRBV27 and TRBJ2-7; no reliable D call. This CDR3 has 13 residues. The germline gives CDR1 MNHEY, CDR2 SMNVEV (reference sequence). The ends were cut back, 2 bases at V and 1 base at J, with 6 bases in the middle. The CDR3 sequence is CASSLARSYEQYF. The CDR3 DNA reads as TGTGCCAGCAGTTTAGCCAGATCCTACGAGCAGTACTTC.

The chain employs TRBV6-5 and TRBJ1-2; TRBD1 might be the D (5 bases). The CDR3 loop spans 15 amino acids. Trimming removed 5 bases from V and 4 bases from J, with 17 bases in between. In germline, CDR1 is MNHEY, CDR2 SVGAGI. The CDR3 sequence: CASSTKTVTFYGYTF. CDR3 in DNA: TGTGCCAGCAGTACCAAGACAGTAACCTTCTATGGCTACACCTTC.

V usage is TRBV12-3 or TRBV12-4 and J usage is TRBJ1-6; 10 nucleotides agree with TRBD1. The V gene end was trimmed by 6 bases and the J gene end by 9 bases; junction bases not matched to a gene: 2. The CDR3 totals 13 residues. The CDR3 region is CASSWDRGSPLHF. CDR3 nucleotide sequence: TGTGCCAGCAGCTGGGACAGGGGTTCACCCCTCCACTTT.

The chain is built from TRBV3-1 (or the pseudogene TRBV3-2) and TRBJ2-5; 7 positions match TRBD1. Germline V gene data show CDR1 as LGHDT and CDR2 as YNNKEL (reference sequence). V shed 0 bases and J 4 bases; nucleotides not matched to a gene: 5. The CDR3 spans 15 residues. CDR3 residues: CASSQELGGTETQYF. The CDR3 DNA is TGTGCCAGCAGCCAAGAATTAGGGGGCACAGAGACCCAGTACTTC.

The chain links TRBV20-1 to TRBJ1-5, with D possibly TRBD1 on 6 matching bases. V was trimmed by 3 bases and J by 2 bases, leaving 20 bases between them. Germline CDR1 and CDR2: DFQATT and SNEGSKA (reference sequence). CDR3 length: 17 amino acids. In nucleotides, the CDR3 is TGCAGTGCTAGTGGGGGGACATCCACAGGTCGCAATCAGCCCCAGCATTTT. This sequence encodes CSASGGTSTGRNQPQHF.

In regard to this clone: Other DNA sequences within the sample encode an identical CDR3. This sequence joins TRBV3-1 (or the pseudogene TRBV3-2) and TRBJ1-2, with D maybe TRBD1 (5 bases). From germline, CDR1 is LGHDT and CDR2 YNNKEL (reference sequence). The CDR3 has 12 residues. V lost 2 bases to trimming and J lost 5 bases, with 6 bases between them. The DNA of the CDR3 is TGTGCCAGCAGCCAAAGGGGTTATGGCTACACCTTC. This sequence encodes CASSQRGYGYTF.

The chain couples TRBV28 to TRBJ1-2; D unclear. This CDR3 has 13 amino acids. Trimming cost V 7 bases and J 2 bases, with 11 bases left between them. CDR1 and CDR2 (germline): MDHEN, SYDVKM. The CDR3 reads CASTWAPNYGYTF. CDR3 bases: TGTGCCAGCACTTGGGCACCGAACTATGGCTACACCTTC.

This clone is a singleton in its sample. This chain joins TRBV6-2 or TRBV6-3 and TRBJ2-1; 7 positions agree with TRBD1. Germline assignment: CDR1 MNHEY and CDR2 SVGEGT. The CDR3 length is 13 residues. J gave up 9 bases and V 5 bases, and 7 bases lay outside the gene matches. CDR3 DNA sequence: TGTGCCAGCAGTCAGACAGGGTTAGGTGAGCAGTTCTTC. Translating it yields CASSQTGLGEQFF.

The CDR3: CASSLGDIANREKLFF. CDR3 DNA sequence: TGCGCCAGCAGCTTGGGGGACATCGCGAACCGAGAAAAACTGTTTTTT. V usage is TRBV5-1 and J usage is TRBJ1-4, with D possibly being TRBD1 (6 bases). Germline CDR1 and CDR2: SGHRS and YFSETQ. V was cut by 0 bases and J by 8 bases, with 17 bases left in between. This CDR3 comprises 16 residues.

The chain joins TRBV7-2 to TRBJ2-3; 9 bases map to TRBD2. Germline lookup yields CDR1 SGHTA and CDR2 FQGNSA. The CDR3 runs 13 residues. The ends lost 10 bases at V and 2 bases at J; junction bases unmatched: 4. Written as DNA, the CDR3 is TGTGCCAATAGCGGGGGCCTCACAGATACGCAGTATTTT. Translation: CANSGGLTDTQYF.

The chain carries TRBV4-1 and TRBJ1-1; TRBD1 matches at 8 bases. CDR1 MGHRA and CDR2 YSYEKL come from the germline V gene. The CDR3 has 15 residues. Trimming cost V 2 bases and J 10 bases; bases outside gene matches: 12. For the CDR3, the DNA is TGCGCCAGCAGCCAACAGACAGGGGAAAAGGGTGGAGCTTTCTTT. It encodes CASSQQTGEKGGAFF.